Listed below are T cell receptor beta chains from one sample, sequenced in a study of post-analysis software for immune sequencing data. TCRdb independently ran MiXCR on the PCR reads; one entry per CDR3 protein. Here the sample spans roughly 650,000 distinct CDR3 sequences, 55% to 60% being singletons. Input material: blood. These receptors were collected from a girl aged 2 to 10 with multiple sclerosis. Each CDR3 is given with its conserved first and last residue. The order of the fields is V gene, J gene, D gene, clone size, CDR3 protein, CDR3 DNA. The D gene is left open where the match is weak. Rows give clone size only sometimes, using once, few, many, or a class for an expanded clone.

V: TRBV29-1; J: TRBJ2-3; D: TRBD2; size: few; CDR3: CSVEDLKLAGVADTQYF; DNA: TGCAGCGTTGAAGATCTAAAACTAGCGGGAGTGGCAGATACGCAGTATTTT
V: TRBV7-8; J: TRBJ2-4; D: -; size: -; CDR3: CASSLEGGREGAKNIQYF; DNA: TGTGCCAGCAGCTTAGAAGGGGGGCGCGAAGGAGCCAAAAACATTCAGTACTTC
V: TRBV3-1; J: TRBJ2-7; D: -; size: -; CDR3: CASSQGPPSEAEQYF; DNA: TGTGCCAGCAGCCAAGGGCCACCCTCAGAGGCCGAGCAGTACTTC
V: TRBV30; J: TRBJ1-4; D: -; size: few; CDR3: CAWSVGATNEKLFF; DNA: TGTGCCTGGAGCGTCGGTGCAACTAATGAAAAACTGTTTTTT
V: TRBV12-3/TRBV12-4; J: TRBJ1-5; D: -; size: -; CDR3: CASSSTGSRPQHF; DNA: TGTGCCAGCAGTTCAACAGGGTCACGGCCCCAGCATTTT
V: TRBV14; J: TRBJ2-1; D: TRBD1; size: -; CDR3: CASSRSTGTVLVGSYNEQFF; DNA: TGTGCCAGCAGTCGTTCAACCGGGACAGTTCTCGTTGGCTCCTACAATGAGCAGTTCTTC
V: TRBV7-2; J: TRBJ1-2; D: -; size: few; CDR3: CASSLVAYGYTF; DNA: TGTGCCAGCAGCTTAGTTGCCTATGGCTACACCTTC
V: TRBV5-5; J: TRBJ2-1; D: -; size: -; CDR3: CASTWPGAYNEQFF; DNA: TGTGCCAGCACCTGGCCCGGGGCCTACAATGAGCAGTTCTTC
V: TRBV6-4; J: TRBJ1-1; D: -; size: -; CDR3: CASRGVRTEAFF; DNA: TGTGCCAGCAGGGGGGTTAGGACTGAAGCTTTCTTT
V: TRBV7-9; J: TRBJ1-2; D: -; size: -; CDR3: CASSLGETINYGYTF; DNA: TGTGCCAGCAGCTTAGGAGAGACGATTAACTATGGCTACACCTTC
V: TRBV15; J: TRBJ1-2; D: TRBD1; size: -; CDR3: CATSSVPGTGGGYTF; DNA: TGTGCCACCAGCAGTGTCCCCGGGACAGGGGGCGGCTACACCTTC
V: TRBV24-1; J: TRBJ2-5; D: TRBD1; size: -; CDR3: CATSAIMDRGQETQYF; DNA: TGTGCCACCAGTGCCATAATGGACAGGGGACAAGAGACCCAGTACTTC
V: TRBV27; J: TRBJ2-7; D: -; size: few; CDR3: CASSLSAGYEQYF; DNA: TGTGCCAGCAGTTTATCCGCAGGGTACGAGCAGTACTTC
V: TRBV18; J: TRBJ2-3; D: -; size: -; CDR3: CASSPPVDGTDTQYF; DNA: TGTGCCAGCTCACCACCAGTCGATGGCACAGATACGCAGTATTTT
V: TRBV7-9; J: TRBJ2-3; D: TRBD2; size: few; CDR3: CASTHPGLAKDTQYF; DNA: TGTGCCAGCACCCATCCCGGACTAGCGAAGGATACGCAGTATTTT
V: TRBV6-2/TRBV6-3; J: TRBJ2-4; D: -; size: -; CDR3: CASSYSTPGAQYF; DNA: TGTGCCAGCAGTTACTCTACGCCGGGGGCTCAGTACTTC
V: TRBV29-1; J: TRBJ1-2; D: -; size: -; CDR3: CSVQPGTSHSHGYTF; DNA: TGCAGCGTTCAACCCGGGACCAGTCATTCCCATGGCTACACCTTC
V: TRBV7-2; J: TRBJ2-5; D: TRBD1; size: -; CDR3: CASSLVGQGAETQYF; DNA: TGTGCCAGCAGCTTAGTGGGACAGGGGGCAGAGACCCAGTACTTC
V: TRBV20-1; J: TRBJ2-1; D: TRBD1; size: -; CDR3: CSARPRQGAYNEQFF; DNA: TGCAGTGCTAGACCCCGACAGGGGGCTTACAATGAGCAGTTCTTC
V: TRBV29-1; J: TRBJ2-4; D: TRBD1; size: few; CDR3: CSVRQGGNIQYF; DNA: TGCAGCGTCCGACAGGGCGGAAACATTCAGTACTTC
V: TRBV6-5; J: TRBJ1-1; D: -; size: -; CDR3: CASSSQGWTEAFF; DNA: TGTGCCAGCAGTTCCCAGGGTTGGACTGAAGCTTTCTTT
V: TRBV7-3; J: TRBJ2-1; D: -; size: -; CDR3: CASSLGSDEQFF; DNA: TGTGCCAGCAGCTTAGGGTCGGATGAGCAGTTCTTC
V: TRBV10-3; J: TRBJ2-7; D: -; size: -; CDR3: CAISSQEGYEQYF; DNA: TGTGCCATCAGTTCTCAGGAGGGTTACGAGCAGTACTTC
V: TRBV27; J: TRBJ1-2; D: TRBD1; size: once; CDR3: CASSLKGALGYGYTF; DNA: TGTGCCAGCAGTTTAAAGGGGGCGCTGGGGTATGGCTACACCTTC
V: TRBV29-1; J: TRBJ2-3; D: TRBD2; size: few; CDR3: CSLKRDKDTQYF; DNA: TGCAGCCTCAAGCGGGATAAGGATACGCAGTATTTT
V: TRBV12-5; J: TRBJ2-5; D: -; size: -; CDR3: CASGSGAVAETQYF; DNA: TGTGCTAGTGGTTCGGGAGCGGTAGCCGAGACCCAGTACTTC
V: TRBV6-5; J: TRBJ2-7; D: -; size: -; CDR3: CASSYSMGTDSYEQYF; DNA: TGTGCCAGCAGTTACTCGATGGGGACGGACTCCTACGAGCAGTACTTC
V: TRBV11-2; J: TRBJ1-2; D: -; size: -; CDR3: CASRGTLNYGYTF; DNA: TGTGCCAGCAGGGGCACACTTAACTATGGCTACACCTTC
V: TRBV20-1; J: TRBJ1-1; D: TRBD1; size: once; CDR3: CSAPRGANSEAFF; DNA: TGCAGTGCGCCCAGGGGGGCCAACTCTGAAGCTTTCTTT
V: TRBV6-1; J: TRBJ1-2; D: -; size: few; CDR3: CASSDSSGMGYTF; DNA: TGTGCCAGCAGTGATTCGTCAGGGATGGGCTACACCTTC
V: TRBV5-1; J: TRBJ1-2; D: -; size: few; CDR3: CASFAAGVSGYTF; DNA: TGCGCCAGCTTCGCGGCAGGGGTATCTGGCTACACCTTC
V: TRBV15; J: TRBJ1-2; D: -; size: -; CDR3: CATSRDGSGYTF; DNA: TGTGCCACCAGCAGAGATGGGTCTGGCTACACCTTC
V: TRBV6-2/TRBV6-3; J: TRBJ1-2; D: TRBD1; size: few; CDR3: CASSSIPGQGFYGYTF; DNA: TGTGCCAGCAGTTCAATTCCGGGACAGGGGTTCTATGGCTACACCTTC
V: TRBV6-5; J: TRBJ2-5; D: TRBD1; size: -; CDR3: CASSYKGQPGETQYF; DNA: TGTGCCAGCAGTTACAAGGGACAGCCTGGAGAGACCCAGTACTTC
V: TRBV18; J: TRBJ2-7; D: -; size: few; CDR3: CASSRGRGYEQYF; DNA: TGTGCCAGCTCCCGGGGCAGGGGATACGAGCAGTACTTC
V: TRBV5-1; J: TRBJ2-3; D: TRBD2; size: -; CDR3: CASTCSGDYTDTQYF; DNA: TGCGCCAGCACCTGTAGCGGGGACTACACAGATACGCAGTATTTT
V: TRBV6-6; J: TRBJ1-5; D: -; size: once; CDR3: CASRVSGLSNQPQHF; DNA: TGTGCCAGCAGGGTGTCGGGGCTTAGCAATCAGCCCCAGCATTTT
V: TRBV5-1; J: TRBJ2-7; D: TRBD1; size: few; CDR3: CASSSATGGVEQYF; DNA: TGCGCCAGCAGCTCCGCGACAGGGGGAGTCGAGCAGTACTTC
V: TRBV5-5; J: TRBJ2-7; D: -; size: -; CDR3: CASSFNRDFYEQYF; DNA: TGTGCCAGCAGCTTCAACCGGGACTTCTACGAGCAGTACTTC
V: TRBV5-5; J: TRBJ1-6; D: -; size: few; CDR3: CASGLGDNSPLHF; DNA: TGTGCCAGCGGGTTGGGGGATAATTCACCCCTCCACTTT
V: TRBV4-2; J: TRBJ1-2; D: TRBD1; size: -; CDR3: CASSQELSTGANYGYTF; DNA: TGTGCCAGCAGCCAAGAACTTAGCACAGGGGCTAACTATGGCTACACCTTC
V: TRBV14; J: TRBJ2-3; D: TRBD1; size: -; CDR3: CASSQDETGFELDTQYF; DNA: TGTGCCAGCAGCCAAGATGAGACAGGGTTTGAACTAGATACGCAGTATTTT
V: TRBV6-2/TRBV6-3; J: TRBJ1-1; D: -; size: -; CDR3: CASSYPDTEAFF; DNA: TGTGCCAGCAGTTACCCCGACACTGAAGCTTTCTTT
V: TRBV7-3; J: TRBJ2-1; D: -; size: -; CDR3: CACSRRQNNEQFF; DNA: TGTGCCTGCAGCCGGAGACAGAACAATGAGCAGTTCTTC
V: TRBV12-3/TRBV12-4; J: TRBJ1-2; D: -; size: -; CDR3: CASTSGLQANYGYTF; DNA: TGTGCCAGCACCTCGGGACTTCAAGCTAACTATGGCTACACCTTC
V: TRBV4-3; J: TRBJ2-3; D: TRBD1; size: -; CDR3: CASSPLPGQGEEDTQYF; DNA: TGCGCCAGCAGCCCCCTCCCGGGACAGGGTGAAGAAGATACGCAGTATTTT
V: TRBV20-1; J: TRBJ2-1; D: TRBD2; size: -; CDR3: CSARAASGRAGEQFF; DNA: TGCAGTGCTAGAGCTGCCAGCGGGAGGGCCGGTGAGCAGTTCTTC
V: TRBV11-2; J: TRBJ1-1; D: -; size: -; CDR3: CASRKGGTDTEAFF; DNA: TGTGCCAGCAGGAAAGGGGGGACGGACACTGAAGCTTTCTTT
V: TRBV20-1; J: TRBJ1-2; D: -; size: few; CDR3: CSASGYYGYTF; DNA: TGCAGTGCCTCAGGTTACTATGGCTACACCTTC
V: TRBV20-1; J: TRBJ2-3; D: -; size: -; CDR3: CSADGVGDTQYF; DNA: TGCAGTGCTGACGGAGTCGGAGATACGCAGTATTTT
V: TRBV20-1; J: TRBJ1-5; D: TRBD1; size: -; CDR3: CSAANRGLNQPQHF; DNA: TGCAGTGCTGCCAACAGGGGTTTGAATCAGCCCCAGCATTTT
V: TRBV24-1; J: TRBJ2-1; D: -; size: -; CDR3: CATSDGSADNYNEQFF; DNA: TGTGCCACCAGTGATGGCTCCGCGGATAACTACAATGAGCAGTTCTTC
V: TRBV5-1; J: TRBJ2-6; D: -; size: -; CDR3: CASSLTTVAGANVLTF; DNA: TGCGCCAGCAGCTTAACCACGGTCGCTGGAGCCAACGTCCTGACTTTC